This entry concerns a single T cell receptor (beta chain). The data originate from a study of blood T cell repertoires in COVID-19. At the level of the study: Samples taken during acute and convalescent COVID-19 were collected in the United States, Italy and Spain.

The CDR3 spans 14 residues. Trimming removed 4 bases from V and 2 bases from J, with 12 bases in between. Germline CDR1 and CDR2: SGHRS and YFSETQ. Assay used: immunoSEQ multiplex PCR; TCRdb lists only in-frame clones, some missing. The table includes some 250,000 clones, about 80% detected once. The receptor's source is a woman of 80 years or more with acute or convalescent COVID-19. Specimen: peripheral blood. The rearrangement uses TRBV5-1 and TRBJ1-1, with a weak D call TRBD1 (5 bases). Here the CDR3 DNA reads TGCGCCAGCAGCGGCGGGACCCTTAACACTGAAGCTTTCTTT. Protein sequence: CASSGGTLNTEAFF.